The present entry profiles one T cell receptor beta chain with its context. The table lists this clonotype with many counts. This receptor's antigen is unknown. No quality values exist for individual bases; no much larger clone is one base distant. Sequences ENHRY (CDR1) and SYGVKD (CDR2) are obtained from the germline V gene. The CDR3 spans 16 residues, from the cysteine through the phenylalanine. Just the 48-base CDR3 DNA is kept, in frame starting at base 1. Ends trimmed: V by 4 bases, J by 8 bases; bases unmatched to a gene: 16. The record originates from a study of CD8+CD57+ T cells in acquired aplastic anemia (dated by TCRdb to about 2018). About the full investigation: On average, sorted CD4+ and CD8+ cells yielded 3.2 ug of extracted DNA, with a range of 0.2 to 27.4 ug. Here is what the overall study found, with its caveats: Roughly 30 CD8+ CDR3 sequences were found to be shared between patients and controls, but these sequences appeared to be highly expressed in patients and within the immunodominant clones of the patients. Patients and healthy controls showed no significant difference in CD8+ Simpson's diversity (P=0.060).

TCR beta VDJ combination and CDR3 sequence profiling used genomic DNA as the template. TCR repertoire sequencing was run on an Illumina HiSeq 2000. The study's own analysis went as follows. TRBV/TRBJ rearrangement plots, CDR3 size and DJ length profiles, and Simpson's diversity index were used to evaluate the repertoires. The most abundant DNA sequence in the deep sequencing data was taken as the immunodominant clone. CDR3 amino acid sequences were screened for sharing across subjects and compared with published repertoires and the VDJdb database. TCRdb reran the public reads through fastp at Q25 and MiXCR, keeping productive beta chains. Records with the same CDR3 protein are collapsed into one entry carrying the most frequent genes and DNA. It is TCRdb's table, rather than the study itself, that gives the V and J calls and clone size. This sample has about 270,000 distinct CDR3 sequences in its table, and 45% to 70% of those were observed once. Around 7.6% of the sample is taken by the ten largest.

In this study, sorted CD4+ and CD8+ T cells from the blood of healthy subjects and of severe aplastic anemia patients had their TCR repertoires deep-sequenced. Ficoll-Paque density gradient centrifugation was used to isolate peripheral blood mononuclear cells. Before DNA extraction, CD4+ and CD8+ T cells were sorted by FACS or by magnetic beads. Sequences were obtained from sorted CD4+, CD8+, or CD8+CD57+ T cells (not recorded which) from PBMCs. The rearranged segments are TRBV10-3 and TRBJ1-2, with TRBD1 identical over 7 junction bases. The TCR comes from a human donor with severe aplastic anemia or a healthy control (not recorded which). The bases read TGTGCCATCAGTGCACAACGGGACAGAAAAACGGGGGGCTACACCTTC. The translation is CAISAQRDRKTGGYTF.